This TCR beta chain was identified during a study of Tregs in tolerant kidney transplant recipients. General observations from the study: Tregs expanded with activated donor B cells seemed most donor-specific. Few patients were studied, so findings need validation in larger groups. This study did not directly address biological reproducibility.

Method: immunoSEQ multiplex PCR; TCRdb's copy keeps in-frame clones and lacks some. This repertoire shows approximately 60,000 clones, about 89% found once; its top ten account for around 4%. Germline values: CDR1 LGHNA, CDR2 YNFKEQ. The CDR3 consists of 14 residues. V was shortened by 5 bases and J by 1 base, with 12 bases between the two germline ends. As for this clone: Its cognate antigen is unknown.

The nonmyeloablative bone marrow transplants came from related graft donors, with transient mixed chimerism. Thawed PBMCs were FACS-sorted into unstimulated CD4+CD25+CD127- regulatory T cells, CD4+CD25- non-regulatory cells, CD4 and CD8 cells. The sequence was obtained from a human patient who received a combined kidney and bone marrow transplant. Some T cells may arise from the graft donor. Material: CD4+ T cells from blood (PBMCs), obtained 6 months after the transplant. The chain links TRBV4-2 to TRBJ2-7, with D possibly being TRBD1 (6 bases). In DNA form, the CDR3 reads TGTGCCAGCAGCGCTCGACAGGATTCCTACGAGCAGTACTTC. Translating it yields CASSARQDSYEQYF.